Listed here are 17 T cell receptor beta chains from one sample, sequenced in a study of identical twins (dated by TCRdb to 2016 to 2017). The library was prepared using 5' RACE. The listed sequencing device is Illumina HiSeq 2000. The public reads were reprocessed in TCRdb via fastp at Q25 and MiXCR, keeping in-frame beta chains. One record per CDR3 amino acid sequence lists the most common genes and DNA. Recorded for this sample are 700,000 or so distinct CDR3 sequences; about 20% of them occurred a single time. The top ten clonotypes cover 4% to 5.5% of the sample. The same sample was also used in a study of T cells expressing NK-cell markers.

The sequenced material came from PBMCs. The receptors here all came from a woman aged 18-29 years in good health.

CDR3 amino acids: CASSQEAGELFF. Here the CDR3 DNA reads TGCGCCAGCAGCCAAGAGGCCGGGGAGCTGTTTTTT. The chain has TRBV4-3 and TRBJ2-2; D gene uncertain. The germline CDR1 and CDR2 sequences are LGHNA and YSLEER. The V and J ends lost 0 bases and 6 bases respectively, with 2 bases between them. This CDR3 is 12 amino acids long.

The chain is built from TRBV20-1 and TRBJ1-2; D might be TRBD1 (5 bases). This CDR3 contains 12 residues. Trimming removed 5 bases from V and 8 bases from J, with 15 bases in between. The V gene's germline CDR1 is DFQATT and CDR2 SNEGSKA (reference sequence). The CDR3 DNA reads TGCAGTGCTCCGAATCAGGGCGGAGGCTACACCTTC. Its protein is CSAPNQGGGYTF.

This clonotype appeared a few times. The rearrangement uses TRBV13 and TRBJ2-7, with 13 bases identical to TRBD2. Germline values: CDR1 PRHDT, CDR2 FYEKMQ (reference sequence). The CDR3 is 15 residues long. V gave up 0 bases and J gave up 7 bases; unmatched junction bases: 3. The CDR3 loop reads CASSLGTSGRSEQYF. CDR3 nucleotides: TGTGCCAGCAGCTTAGGGACTAGCGGGAGGTCTGAGCAGTACTTC.

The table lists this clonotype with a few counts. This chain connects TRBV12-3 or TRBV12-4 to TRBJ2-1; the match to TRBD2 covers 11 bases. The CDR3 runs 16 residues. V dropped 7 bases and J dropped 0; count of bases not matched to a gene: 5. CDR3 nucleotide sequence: TGTGCCAGCAATCGACTAGCGGGGAGCTCCTACAATGAGCAGTTCTTC. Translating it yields CASNRLAGSSYNEQFF.

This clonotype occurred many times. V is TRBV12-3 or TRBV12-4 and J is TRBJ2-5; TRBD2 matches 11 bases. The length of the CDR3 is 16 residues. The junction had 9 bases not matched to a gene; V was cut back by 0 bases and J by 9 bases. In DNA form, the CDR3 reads TGTGCCAGCAGTTTAGCCGACTCTAGCGGGGGGTGGGCCCAGTACTTC. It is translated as CASSLADSSGGWAQYF.

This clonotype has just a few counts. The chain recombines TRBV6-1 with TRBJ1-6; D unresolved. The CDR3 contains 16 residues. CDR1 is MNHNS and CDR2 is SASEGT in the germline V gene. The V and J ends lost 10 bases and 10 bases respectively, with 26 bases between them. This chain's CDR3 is CATTNPGQGFSSPLHF. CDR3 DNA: TGTGCCACCACTAATCCTGGCCAAGGCTTCTCGTCACCCCTCCACTTT.

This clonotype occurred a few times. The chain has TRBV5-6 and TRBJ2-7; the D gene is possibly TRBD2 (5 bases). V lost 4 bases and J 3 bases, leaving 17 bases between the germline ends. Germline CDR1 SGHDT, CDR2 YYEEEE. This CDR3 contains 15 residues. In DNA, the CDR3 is TGTGCCAGCAGCCAACCCCCGAGAGGGTTCTACGAGCAGTACTTC. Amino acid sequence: CASSQPPRGFYEQYF.

CDR3 loop: CASSLDSISYGYTF. CDR3 coding DNA: TGTGCCAGCAGCCTGGACAGCATCTCCTATGGCTACACCTTC. The rearrangement uses TRBV7-2 and TRBJ1-2, with D possibly TRBD1 on 6 matching bases. The CDR3 is 14 residues long. Germline loops: CDR1 SGHTA, CDR2 FQGNSA. V was pared by 5 bases and J by 4 bases, with 14 bases between.

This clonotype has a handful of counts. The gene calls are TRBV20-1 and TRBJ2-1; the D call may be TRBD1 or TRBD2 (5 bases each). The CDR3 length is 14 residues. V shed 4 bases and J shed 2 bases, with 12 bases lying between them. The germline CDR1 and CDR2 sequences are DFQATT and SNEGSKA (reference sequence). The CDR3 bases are TGCAGTGCTAAGACGGGGCCGGCCTACAATGAGCAGTTCTTC. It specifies CSAKTGPAYNEQFF.

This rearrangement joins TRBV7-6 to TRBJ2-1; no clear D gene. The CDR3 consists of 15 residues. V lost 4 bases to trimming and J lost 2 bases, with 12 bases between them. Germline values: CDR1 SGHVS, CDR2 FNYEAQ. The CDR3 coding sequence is TGTGCCAGCAGCTCTATATCTCTCGCCTACAATGAGCAGTTCTTC. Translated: CASSSISLAYNEQFF.

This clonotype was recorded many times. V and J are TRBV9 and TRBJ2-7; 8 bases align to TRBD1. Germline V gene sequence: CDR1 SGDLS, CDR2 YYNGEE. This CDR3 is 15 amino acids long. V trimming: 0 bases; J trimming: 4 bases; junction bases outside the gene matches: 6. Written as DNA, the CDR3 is TGTGCCAGCAGCGTAGGGACAGGGTCGGGGTACGAGCAGTACTTC. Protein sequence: CASSVGTGSGYEQYF.

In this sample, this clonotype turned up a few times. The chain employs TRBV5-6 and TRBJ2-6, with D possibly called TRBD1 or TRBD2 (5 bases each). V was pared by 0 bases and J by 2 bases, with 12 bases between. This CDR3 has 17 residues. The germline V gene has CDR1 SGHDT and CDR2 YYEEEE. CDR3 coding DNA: TGTGCCAGCAGCTTGGTTTCAGGGAGTACTGGGGCCAACGTCCTGACTTTC. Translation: CASSLVSGSTGANVLTF.

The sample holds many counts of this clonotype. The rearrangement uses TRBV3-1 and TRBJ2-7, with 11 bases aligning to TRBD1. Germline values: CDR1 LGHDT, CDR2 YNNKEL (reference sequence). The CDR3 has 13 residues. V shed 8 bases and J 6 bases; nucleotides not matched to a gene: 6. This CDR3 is CASLGQGGVEQYF. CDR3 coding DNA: TGTGCCAGCCTGGGACAGGGGGGGGTCGAGCAGTACTTC.

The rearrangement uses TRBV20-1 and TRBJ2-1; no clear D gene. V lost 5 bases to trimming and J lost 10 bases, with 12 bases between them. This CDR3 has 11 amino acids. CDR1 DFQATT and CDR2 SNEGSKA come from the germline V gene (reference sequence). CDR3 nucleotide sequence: TGCAGTGCTTGGCTGGGCCGGGAGCAGTTCTTC. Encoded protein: CSAWLGREQFF.

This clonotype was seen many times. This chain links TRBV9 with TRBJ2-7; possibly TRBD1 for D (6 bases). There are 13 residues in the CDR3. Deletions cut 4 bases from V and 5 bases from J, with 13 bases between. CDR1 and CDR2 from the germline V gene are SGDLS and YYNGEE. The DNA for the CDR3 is TGTGCCAGCAGCCCCAGGGGTGAGAACGAGCAGTACTTC. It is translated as CASSPRGENEQYF.

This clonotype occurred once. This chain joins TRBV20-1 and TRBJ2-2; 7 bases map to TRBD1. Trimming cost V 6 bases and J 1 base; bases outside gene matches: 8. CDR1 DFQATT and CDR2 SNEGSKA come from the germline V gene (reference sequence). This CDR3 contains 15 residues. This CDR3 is CSASDRRGNTGELFF. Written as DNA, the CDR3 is TGCAGTGCCTCGGACAGGAGAGGGAACACCGGGGAGCTGTTTTTT.

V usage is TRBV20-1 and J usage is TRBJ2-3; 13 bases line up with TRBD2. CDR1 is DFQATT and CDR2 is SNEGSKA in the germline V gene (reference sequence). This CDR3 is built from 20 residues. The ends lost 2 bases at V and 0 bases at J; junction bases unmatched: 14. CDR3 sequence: CSARPGGLAGRIRSTDTQYF. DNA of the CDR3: TGCAGTGCTAGACCCGGGGGACTAGCGGGGCGAATCCGAAGCACAGATACGCAGTATTTT.